This T cell receptor beta chain was recovered during a study of CD8 T cells in Susac syndrome. CDR3 length: 13 amino acids. Germline values: CDR1 LNHDA, CDR2 SQIVND (reference sequence). The ends were cut back, 7 bases at V and 3 bases at J, with 12 bases in the middle. An amount of RNA that ranged from roughly 0.5 to 1 ug was reverse transcribed with random hexamers. An immunoSEQ multiplex PCR amplified TCR beta CDR3 over 54 Vbeta and 13 Jbeta. MiXCR was run by TCRdb on the immunoSEQ multiplex PCR reads, yielding one entry per CDR3 protein. The data hold under 200,000 distinct CDR3 sequences, with roughly 96% observed a single time. Control patients had untreated stable or active relapsing-remitting multiple sclerosis by revised McDonald criteria.

The V call is TRBV19, the J call TRBJ1-2; D gene unclear. The source of this sequence is a human donor with multiple sclerosis. The sequenced material came from CD8+ T cells from PBMCs. The CDR3 sequence is CASNGPAYYGYTF. CDR3 sequence (DNA): TGTGCCAGTAACGGGCCAGCGTACTATGGCTACACCTTC.